This T cell receptor (beta chain) was recorded in a study of immune characterization of retroperitoneal liposarcoma (dated by TCRdb to the late 2010s). Libraries were prepared through PCR. Instrument used: NextSeq 500. TCRdb reprocessed the public reads (quality trimming at Q25 with fastp, clone calling with MiXCR) and kept in-frame beta chains. Rows with one shared CDR3 protein collapse into an entry with the most common genes and DNA. The sample includes about 10,000 distinct CDR3 sequences, with around half observed a single time. Clones ranked in the top ten supply more than 9% of the sample. Reading from cysteine to phenylalanine, the CDR3 counts 15 amino acids. Only the CDR3 DNA stays, 45 bases, in frame from base 1. The germline V gene provides CDR1 SGHTA and CDR2 FQGNSA. Notes on this clonotype: This receptor's antigen is unknown. The sample holds no much larger clone one base away, and base qualities are not on file.

The sequenced sample consisted of tumor tissue. This receptor was identified in a female donor with retroperitoneal liposarcoma. The rearrangement joined TRBV7-2 to TRBJ2-5, and perhaps TRBD1 as D gene, on 6 matching bases. The J call may be incorrect, as the DNA end agrees better with TRBJ2-7. The bases are TGTGCCAGCAGCTCGACAGGATGGGAGTGGGCCGAGCAGTACTTC. It codes for CASSSTGWEWAEQYF.